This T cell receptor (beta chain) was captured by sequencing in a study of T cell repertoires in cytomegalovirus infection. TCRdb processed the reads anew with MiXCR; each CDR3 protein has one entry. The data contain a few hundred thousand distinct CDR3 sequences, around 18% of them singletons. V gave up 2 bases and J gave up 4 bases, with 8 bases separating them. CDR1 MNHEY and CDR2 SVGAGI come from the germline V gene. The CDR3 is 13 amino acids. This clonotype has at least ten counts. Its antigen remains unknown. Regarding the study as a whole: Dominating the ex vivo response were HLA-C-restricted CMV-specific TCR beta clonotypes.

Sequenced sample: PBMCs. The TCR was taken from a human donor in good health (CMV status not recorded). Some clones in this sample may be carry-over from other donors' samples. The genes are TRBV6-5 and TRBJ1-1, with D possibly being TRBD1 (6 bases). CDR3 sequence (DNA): TGTGCCAGCAGTTACGGAGGGGGCACTGAAGCTTTCTTT. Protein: CASSYGGGTEAFF.